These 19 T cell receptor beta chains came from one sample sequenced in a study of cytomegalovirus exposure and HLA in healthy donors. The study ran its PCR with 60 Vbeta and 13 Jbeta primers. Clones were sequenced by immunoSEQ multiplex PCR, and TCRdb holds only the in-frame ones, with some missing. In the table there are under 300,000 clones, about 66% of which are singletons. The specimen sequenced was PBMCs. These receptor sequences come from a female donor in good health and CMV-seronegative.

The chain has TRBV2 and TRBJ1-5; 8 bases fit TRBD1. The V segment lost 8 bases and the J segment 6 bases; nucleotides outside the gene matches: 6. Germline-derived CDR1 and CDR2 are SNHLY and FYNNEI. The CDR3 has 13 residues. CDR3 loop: CASQQGVGQPQHF. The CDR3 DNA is TGTGCCAGCCAACAGGGGGTGGGTCAGCCCCAGCATTTT.

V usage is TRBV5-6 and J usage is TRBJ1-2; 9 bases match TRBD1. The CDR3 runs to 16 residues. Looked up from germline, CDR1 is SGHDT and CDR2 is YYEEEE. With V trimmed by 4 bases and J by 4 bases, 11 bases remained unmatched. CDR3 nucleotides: TGTGCCAGCAGCAACGCCGGGACAGGGACGTTCTATGGCTACACCTTC. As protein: CASSNAGTGTFYGYTF.

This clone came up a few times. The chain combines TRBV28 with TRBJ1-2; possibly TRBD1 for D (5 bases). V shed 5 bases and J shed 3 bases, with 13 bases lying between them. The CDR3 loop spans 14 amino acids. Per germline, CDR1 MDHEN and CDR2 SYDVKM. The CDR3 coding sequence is TGTGCCAGCAGTCCCTCGGACACCTACTATGGCTACACCTTC. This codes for CASSPSDTYYGYTF.

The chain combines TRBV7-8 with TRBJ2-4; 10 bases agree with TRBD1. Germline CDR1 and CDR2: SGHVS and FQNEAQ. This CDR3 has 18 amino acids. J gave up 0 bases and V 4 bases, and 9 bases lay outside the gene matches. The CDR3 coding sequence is TGTGCCAGCAGCTCAAAAAGACAGGGGGCCTTAGCCAAAAACATTCAGTACTTC. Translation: CASSSKRQGALAKNIQYF.

In nucleotides, the CDR3 is TGTGCCAGCAGCTGGGACAGGCTGACCTACGAGCAGTACTTC. Its protein is CASSWDRLTYEQYF. The chain links TRBV5-6 to TRBJ2-7; 8 nucleotides align to TRBD1. Germline-derived CDR1 and CDR2 are SGHDT and YYEEEE. J gave up 2 bases and V 3 bases, and 4 bases lay outside the gene matches. This CDR3 is built from 14 residues.

The CDR3 DNA sequence: TGTGCCAGCAGCCAGACGGGGGCCGAACGGGCGGGAGAGTTTGGGACCCAGTACTTC. This translates into CASSQTGAERAGEFGTQYF. The genes are TRBV14 and TRBJ2-5; perhaps TRBD2 as D (7 bases). Germline V CDR1 and CDR2: SGHDN, FVKESK. The V end lost 3 bases, the J end lost 7 bases, and 30 bases lay between the germline ends. The CDR3 totals 19 residues.

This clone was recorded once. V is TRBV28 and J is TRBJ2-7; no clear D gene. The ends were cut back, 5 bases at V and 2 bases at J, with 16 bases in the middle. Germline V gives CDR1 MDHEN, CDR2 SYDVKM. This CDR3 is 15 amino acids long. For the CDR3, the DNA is TGTGCCAGCAGTCCGCTCGACACGTTTACCTACGAGCAGTACTTC. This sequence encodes CASSPLDTFTYEQYF.

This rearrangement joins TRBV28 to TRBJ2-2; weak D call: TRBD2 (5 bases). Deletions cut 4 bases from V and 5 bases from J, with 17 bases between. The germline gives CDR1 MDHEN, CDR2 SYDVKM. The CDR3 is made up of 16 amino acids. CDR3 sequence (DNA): TGTGCCAGCAGTTCGCCAACGGGGTGGACGACCGGGGAGCTGTTTTTT. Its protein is CASSSPTGWTTGELFF. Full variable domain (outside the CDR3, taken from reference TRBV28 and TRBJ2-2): DVKVTQSSRYLVKRTGEKVFLECVQDMDHENMFWYRQDPGLGLRLIYFSYDVKMKEKGDIPEGYSVSREKKERFSLILESASTNQTSMYLCASSSPTGWTTGELFFGEGSRLTVL.

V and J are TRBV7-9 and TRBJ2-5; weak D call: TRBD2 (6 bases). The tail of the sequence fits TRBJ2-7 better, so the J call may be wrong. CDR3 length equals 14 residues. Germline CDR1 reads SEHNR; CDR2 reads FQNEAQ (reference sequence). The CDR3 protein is CASSPRGVSYEQYF. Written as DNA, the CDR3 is TGTGCCAGCAGCCCGCGCGGGGTCTCCTACGAGCAGTACTTC.

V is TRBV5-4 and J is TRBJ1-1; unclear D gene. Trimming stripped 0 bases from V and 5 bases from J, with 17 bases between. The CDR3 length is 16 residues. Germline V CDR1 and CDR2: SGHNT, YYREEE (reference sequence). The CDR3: CASSLDSGPGRTEAFF. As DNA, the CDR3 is TGTGCCAGCAGCTTGGATTCTGGTCCGGGTCGGACTGAAGCTTTCTTT.

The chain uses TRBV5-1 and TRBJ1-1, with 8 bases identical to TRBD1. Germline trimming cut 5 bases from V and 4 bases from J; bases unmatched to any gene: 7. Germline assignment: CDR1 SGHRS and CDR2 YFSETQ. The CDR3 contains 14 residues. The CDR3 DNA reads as TGCGCCAGCAGTCCGCAGGGGGCGGGCACTGAAGCTTTCTTT. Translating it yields CASSPQGAGTEAFF. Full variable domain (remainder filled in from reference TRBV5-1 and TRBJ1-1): KAGVTQTPRYLIKTRGQQVTLSCSPISGHRSVSWYQQTPGQGLQFLFEYFSETQRNKGNFPGRFSGRQFSNSRSEMNVSTLELGDSALYLCASSPQGAGTEAFFGQGTRLTVV.

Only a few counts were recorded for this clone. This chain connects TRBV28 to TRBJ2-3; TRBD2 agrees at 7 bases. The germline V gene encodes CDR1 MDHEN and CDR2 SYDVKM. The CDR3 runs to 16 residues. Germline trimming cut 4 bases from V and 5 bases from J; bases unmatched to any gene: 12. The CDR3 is CASSSPRGLVGDTQYF. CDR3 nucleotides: TGTGCCAGCAGTTCCCCCCGTGGACTAGTGGGAGATACGCAGTATTTT.

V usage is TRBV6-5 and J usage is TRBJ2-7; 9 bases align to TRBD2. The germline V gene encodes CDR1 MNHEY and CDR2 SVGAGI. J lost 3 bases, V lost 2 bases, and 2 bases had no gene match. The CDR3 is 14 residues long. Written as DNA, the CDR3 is TGTGCCAGCAGTTACGCGGGAGGGGGCTACGAGCAGTACTTC. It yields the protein CASSYAGGGYEQYF.

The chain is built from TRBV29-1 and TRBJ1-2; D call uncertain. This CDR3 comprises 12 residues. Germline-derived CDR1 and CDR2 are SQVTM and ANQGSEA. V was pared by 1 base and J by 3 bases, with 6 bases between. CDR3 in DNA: TGCAGCGTTGAAGGCAGGCACTATGGCTACACCTTC. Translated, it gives CSVEGRHYGYTF.

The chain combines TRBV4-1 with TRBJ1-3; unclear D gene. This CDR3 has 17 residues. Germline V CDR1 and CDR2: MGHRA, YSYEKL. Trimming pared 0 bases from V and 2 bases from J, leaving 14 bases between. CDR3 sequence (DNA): TGCGCCAGCAGCCAAGATGTTGTCAGGATCACTGGAAACACCATATATTTT. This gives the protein CASSQDVVRITGNTIYF.

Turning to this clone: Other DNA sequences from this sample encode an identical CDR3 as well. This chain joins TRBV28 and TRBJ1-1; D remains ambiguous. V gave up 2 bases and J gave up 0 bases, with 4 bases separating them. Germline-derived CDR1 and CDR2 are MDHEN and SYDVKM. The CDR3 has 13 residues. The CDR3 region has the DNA TGTGCCAGCAGTTTAGCAGTGAACACTGAAGCTTTCTTT. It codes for CASSLAVNTEAFF.

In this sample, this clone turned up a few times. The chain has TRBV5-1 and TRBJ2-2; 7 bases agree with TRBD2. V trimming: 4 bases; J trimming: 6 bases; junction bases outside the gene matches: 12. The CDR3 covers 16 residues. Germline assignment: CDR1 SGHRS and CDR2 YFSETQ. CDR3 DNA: TGCGCCAGCAGCGGGGGAACGAGCGGGGCGGCCGGGGAGCTGTTTTTT. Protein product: CASSGGTSGAAGELFF.

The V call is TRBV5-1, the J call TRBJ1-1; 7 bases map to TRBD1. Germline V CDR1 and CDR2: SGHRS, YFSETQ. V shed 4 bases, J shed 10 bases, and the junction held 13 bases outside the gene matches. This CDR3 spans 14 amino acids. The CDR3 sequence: CASSDPTGLGVAFF. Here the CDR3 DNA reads TGCGCCAGCAGCGACCCGACAGGGCTCGGAGTAGCTTTCTTT.

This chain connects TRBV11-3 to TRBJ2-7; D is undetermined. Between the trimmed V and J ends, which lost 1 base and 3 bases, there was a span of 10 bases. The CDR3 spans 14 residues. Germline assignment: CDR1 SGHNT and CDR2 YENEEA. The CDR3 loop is CASSLVHSFYEQYF. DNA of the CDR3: TGTGCCAGCAGCTTAGTGCACAGCTTCTACGAGCAGTACTTC.